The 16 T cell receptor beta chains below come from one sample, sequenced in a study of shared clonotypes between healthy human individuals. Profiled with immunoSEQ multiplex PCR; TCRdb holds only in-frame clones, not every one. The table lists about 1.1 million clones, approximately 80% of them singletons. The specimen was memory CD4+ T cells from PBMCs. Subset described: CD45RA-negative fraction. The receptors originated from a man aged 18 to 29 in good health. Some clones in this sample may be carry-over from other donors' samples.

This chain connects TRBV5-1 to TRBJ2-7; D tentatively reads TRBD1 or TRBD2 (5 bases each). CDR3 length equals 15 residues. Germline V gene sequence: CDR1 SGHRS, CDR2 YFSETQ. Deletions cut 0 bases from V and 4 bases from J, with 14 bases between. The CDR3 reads CASSLDGTVLYEQYF. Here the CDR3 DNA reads TGCGCCAGCAGCTTGGATGGGACGGTACTATACGAGCAGTACTTC.

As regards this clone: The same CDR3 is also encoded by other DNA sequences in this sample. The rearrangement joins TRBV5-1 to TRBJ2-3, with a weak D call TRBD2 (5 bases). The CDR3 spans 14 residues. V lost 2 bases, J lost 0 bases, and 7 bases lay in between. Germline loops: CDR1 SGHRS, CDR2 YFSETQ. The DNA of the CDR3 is TGCGCCAGCAGCTTTGGCGGGAGCACAGATACGCAGTATTTT. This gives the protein CASSFGGSTDTQYF. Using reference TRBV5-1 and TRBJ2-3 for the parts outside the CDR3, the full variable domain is KAGVTQTPRYLIKTRGQQVTLSCSPISGHRSVSWYQQTPGQGLQFLFEYFSETQRNKGNFPGRFSGRQFSNSRSEMNVSTLELGDSALYLCASSFGGSTDTQYFGPGTRLTVL.

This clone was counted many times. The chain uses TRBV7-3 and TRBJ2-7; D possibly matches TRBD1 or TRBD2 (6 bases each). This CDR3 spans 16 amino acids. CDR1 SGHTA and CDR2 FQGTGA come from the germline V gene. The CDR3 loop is CAGGRHFPRLRYEQYF. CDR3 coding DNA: TGTGCGGGGGGCAGGCATTTCCCCCGTTTGAGGTACGAGCAGTACTTC.

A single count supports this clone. The CDR3 reads CASTPQGTRNTIYF. The CDR3 bases are TGTGCCAGTACCCCCCAAGGGACGAGAAACACCATATATTTT. The chain carries TRBV19 and TRBJ1-3; possible D gene TRBD1, 5 bases. V lost 7 bases and J lost 5, with 15 bases in between. CDR1 LNHDA and CDR2 SQIVND come from the germline V gene (reference sequence). The CDR3 length is 14 residues.

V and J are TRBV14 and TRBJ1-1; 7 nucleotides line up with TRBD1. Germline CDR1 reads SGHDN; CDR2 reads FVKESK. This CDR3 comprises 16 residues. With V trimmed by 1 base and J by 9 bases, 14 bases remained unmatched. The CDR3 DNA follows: TGTGCCAGCAGCCAAGGCCGACAGGGAAACAACGGGAAAGCTTTCTTT. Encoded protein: CASSQGRQGNNGKAFF.

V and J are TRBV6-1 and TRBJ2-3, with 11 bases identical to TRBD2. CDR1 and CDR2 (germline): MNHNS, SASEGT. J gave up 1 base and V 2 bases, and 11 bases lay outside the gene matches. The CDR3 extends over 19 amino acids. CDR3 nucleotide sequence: TGTGCCAGCAGTGAAACCCCTCCCCTACTAGCGGGAGGCACAGATACGCAGTATTTT. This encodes CASSETPPLLAGGTDTQYF.

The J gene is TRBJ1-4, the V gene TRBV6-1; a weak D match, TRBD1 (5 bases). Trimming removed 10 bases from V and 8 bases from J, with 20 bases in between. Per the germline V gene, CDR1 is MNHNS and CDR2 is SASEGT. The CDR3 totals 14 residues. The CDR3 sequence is CATFPTGGLEKLFF. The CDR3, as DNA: TGTGCCACCTTCCCTACGGGGGGGTTGGAAAAACTGTTTTTT.

DNA for the CDR3: TGTGCCAGCAGTAAGGGACTAGCGGGAGGCGAGCAGTACTTC. It encodes CASSKGLAGGEQYF. V usage is TRBV6-6 and J usage is TRBJ2-7, with 15 bases aligning to TRBD2. The CDR3 length is 14 residues. With 5 bases clipped from V and 6 bases from J, the junction kept 2 bases outside the gene matches. Germline V lookup: CDR1 MNHNY, CDR2 SVGAGI (reference sequence).

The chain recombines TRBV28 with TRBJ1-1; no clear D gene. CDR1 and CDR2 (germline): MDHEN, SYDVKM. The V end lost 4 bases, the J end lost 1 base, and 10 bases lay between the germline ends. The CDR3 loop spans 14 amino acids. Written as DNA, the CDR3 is TGTGCCAGCAGTTCGCGGAGGCCGAACACTGAAGCTTTCTTT. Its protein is CASSSRRPNTEAFF.

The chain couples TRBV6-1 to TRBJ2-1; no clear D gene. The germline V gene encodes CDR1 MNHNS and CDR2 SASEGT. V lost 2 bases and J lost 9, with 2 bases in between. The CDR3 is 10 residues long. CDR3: CASSELEQFF. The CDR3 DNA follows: TGTGCCAGCAGTGAACTTGAGCAGTTCTTC.

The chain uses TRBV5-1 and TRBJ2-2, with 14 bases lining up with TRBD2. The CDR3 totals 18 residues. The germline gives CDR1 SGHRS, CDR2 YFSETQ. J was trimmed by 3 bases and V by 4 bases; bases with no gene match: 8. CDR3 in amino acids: CASSRRLAGGQDTGELFF. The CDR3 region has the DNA TGCGCCAGCAGCCGACGACTAGCGGGAGGGCAGGACACCGGGGAGCTGTTTTTT. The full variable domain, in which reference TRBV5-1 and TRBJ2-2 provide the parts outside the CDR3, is KAGVTQTPRYLIKTRGQQVTLSCSPISGHRSVSWYQQTPGQGLQFLFEYFSETQRNKGNFPGRFSGRQFSNSRSEMNVSTLELGDSALYLCASSRRLAGGQDTGELFFGEGSRLTVL.

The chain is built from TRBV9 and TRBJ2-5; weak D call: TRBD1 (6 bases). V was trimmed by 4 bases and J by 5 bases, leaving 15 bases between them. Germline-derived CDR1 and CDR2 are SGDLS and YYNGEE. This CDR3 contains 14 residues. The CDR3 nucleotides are TGTGCCAGCAGCCCCGGACAGTTATCGGAGACCCAGTACTTC. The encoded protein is CASSPGQLSETQYF.

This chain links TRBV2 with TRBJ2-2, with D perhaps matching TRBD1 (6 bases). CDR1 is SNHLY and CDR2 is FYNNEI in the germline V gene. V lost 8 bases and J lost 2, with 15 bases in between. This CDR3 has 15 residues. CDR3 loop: CASAPGHRNTGELFF. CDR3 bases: TGTGCCAGCGCACCGGGACACCGAAACACCGGGGAGCTGTTTTTT.

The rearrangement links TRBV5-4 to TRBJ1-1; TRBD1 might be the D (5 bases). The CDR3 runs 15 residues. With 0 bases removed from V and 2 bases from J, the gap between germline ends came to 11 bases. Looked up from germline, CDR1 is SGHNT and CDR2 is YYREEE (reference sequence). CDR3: CASSLVSGPNTEAFF. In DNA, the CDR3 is TGTGCCAGCAGCTTGGTTTCAGGGCCCAACACTGAAGCTTTCTTT.

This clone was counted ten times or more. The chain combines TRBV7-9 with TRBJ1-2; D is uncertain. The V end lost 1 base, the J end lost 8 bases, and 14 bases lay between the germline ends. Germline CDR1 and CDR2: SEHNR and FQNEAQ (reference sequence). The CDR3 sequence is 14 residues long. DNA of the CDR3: TGTGCCAGCAGCTTAGGTAGACCGCCAAACGGCTACACCTTC. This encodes CASSLGRPPNGYTF.

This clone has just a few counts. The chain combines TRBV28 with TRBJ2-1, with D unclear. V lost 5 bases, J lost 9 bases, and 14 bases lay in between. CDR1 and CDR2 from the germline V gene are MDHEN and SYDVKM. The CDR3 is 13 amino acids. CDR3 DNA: TGTGCCAGCAGTCAGACCAGTAACGGTGAGCAGTTCTTC. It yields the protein CASSQTSNGEQFF.